This TCR beta chain was sequenced for a study of cytomegalovirus exposure and HLA in healthy donors (dated by TCRdb to about 2017). Regarding the study in general: An earlier analysis of about 560 of the donors reported roughly 300 Gb of sequence data and 95 million to 120 million unique TCR beta sequences obtained from about 200 million T cells. Roughly 300 gigabases of sequencing data and approximately 91 million unique TCR sequences made up an early release that covered roughly 670 HLA-typed donors. Of the roughly 400 genotyped donors, more than 75% were placed in the genetic ancestry cluster associated with self-reported Caucasian donors. The study aimed to test whether cataloging public T cell receptors could reveal signatures of past pathogen exposure. The T cell repertoires of some 700 subjects were profiled by immunosequencing and related to cytomegalovirus serostatus. Besides the first cohort of hundreds of subjects, a separate validation cohort made up of 120 different subjects was used. High-throughput TCR immunosequencing, statistical association of individual TCRs with disease status, and machine learning were combined to predict cytomegalovirus infection status. To study patterns of TCR occurrence, a later analysis re-analyzed previously published TCR beta repertoires from more than 550 donors and added high-resolution HLA genotyping. Rather than drawing on any new phenotypic data, the later analysis identified candidate immune exposures from TCR beta sequences and the way those sequences occurred across donors. To decide whether each TCR beta V gene segment behaved as functional or pseudogenic, an earlier analysis of nearly 600 of the donors relied on high-throughput TCR beta sequencing. Donor age, sex, ethnicity and CMV serostatus were compiled together with the repertoire data. A later genetic analysis used genome-wide SNP genotypes for about three fifths of the 666 donors, treating that subset as a discovery cohort. Every discovery cohort repertoire had been produced on one sequencing platform. Class I and class II HLA loci were covered by the typing at four-digit resolution. The number of donors typed differed by locus, with 629-630 for A, B, C, DRB1 and DQB1, around 500 for DQA1, approximately 570 for DPA1, and under 490 for DPB1. Four or five DR-DQ haplotypes were handled as single units for association and clustering because linkage in the cohort was strong. Among approximately 370 genotyped donors of the cohort, an average of roughly 230,000 unique TCR beta nucleotide sequences was sequenced per donor, of which about 20% were non-productive.

Study-level results and caveats: This cohort had only TCR beta chains sequenced, and the lack of alpha or paired-chain data limited which features could be detected. Linkage disequilibrium might explain the correlated functional status among segregating V segments, but an unknown experimental factor could not be ruled out. CMV serostatus was the only immune exposure information available for the cohort. HLA typing was unavailable for some donors at each locus, so association tests used only the typed subset. A later genetic analysis associated a missense DCLRE1C variant with V-gene and J-gene trimming of TCR beta chains, and an independent cohort replicated the association. Roughly uniform sequencing depth across donors was assumed in presence/absence analyses, although this assumption may not hold. Three of the identified cytomegalovirus-associated TCR beta chains were confirmed in vitro to be specific for cytomegalovirus antigens. A later analysis reported that several top co-occurrence clusters appeared linked to parvovirus B19, influenza, CMV and Epstein-Barr virus. According to a later genetic analysis, donors in an Asian-associated ancestry cluster had fewer N-insertions in productive TCRs than the approximately 700-donor mean. Most TCR sequences were observed very rarely across donors, whereas some public TCRs were present in many individuals. Because counts were too low, some 17 rarely observed V segments, including chromosome 9 orphons, were left out of the earlier analysis of 587 of the donors. A group of highly shared sequence variants was considered likely to be a technical artifact of the sequencing pipeline. The study listed 150 to 200 TCR beta chains as associated with cytomegalovirus. According to the authors, the approach could potentially be generalized to other disease states and immunological phenotypes. In a later analysis, TCR association rates were found to vary across HLA loci, with the most associated TCRs seen for DRB1 alleles and the fewest for HLA-C alleles. Compared with equally common non-associated chains, HLA-associated TCR beta chains in a later analysis were more clonally expanded and had lower generation probabilities. Specific HLA alleles were associated with 16,951 TCR beta sequences at a false discovery rate of 0.05 in a later analysis. Most CMV-associated TCR beta chains appeared to be HLA-restricted in a later analysis, and the HLA associations seemed to be driven largely by CMV exposure. A further reported finding was that TCR beta sequences accurately predicted the HLA-A and HLA-B alleles for most subjects in the first cohort. Because the 87-base-pair reads could not distinguish some IMGT-functional V segments, including TRBV6-2 and TRBV6-3, those segments were excluded. When HLA alleles, especially DR and DQ, strongly co-occurred, TCR associations were difficult to assign to individual alleles. The classifier was reported to diagnose cytomegalovirus status with high specificity and sensitivity in both the original and validation cohorts. Broadly in line with IMGT annotations, most TCR beta V segments showed up in productive rearrangements about 90% or about 30% of the time in an earlier analysis of 587 of the donors.

The germline V and J ends show losses of 8 bases and 8 bases respectively, and no gene match explains 14 bases of the junction. Its CDR3 holds 14 amino acids, cysteine through phenylalanine. Only the CDR3 portion is preserved as DNA: 42 bases, with reading frame beginning at the first base. In total, approximately 610 healthy bone marrow donors made up the cohort. At the time of sampling, every cohort member was nominally healthy, though immune exposures that went unrecorded were likely present. The donor tested CMV seropositive, placing the donor among the 290 or so seropositive members of the cohort. A peripheral blood sample was provided by each donor, and peripheral blood mononuclear cells were used for TCR beta sequencing. Genomic DNA extraction from the blood cell samples was performed with the Qiagen DNeasy Blood Extraction Kit. Library method: the immunoSEQ multiplex PCR assay. For the multiplex PCR, a mixture combining 60 forward primers for TCR Vbeta segments and 13 reverse primers for TCR Jbeta segments was used. Amplification of the CDR3 region of rearranged TCR beta genes was performed with a multiplex PCR assay on genomic DNA. The amplified TCR beta libraries were sequenced on the Illumina HiSeq System as 87-base-pair reads. In the original analysis: A later analysis tallied 70 million to 100 million unique TCR beta chains across the approximately 670 repertoires, and some 10 million of those chains were shared by two or more donors. A nearest-neighbor algorithm error-corrected the raw reads and collapsed the reads into unique sequences, merging closely related sequences to remove PCR and sequencing errors. CDR3 sequences were aligned to IMGT reference sequences to assign V, D and J gene segments. Each retained sequence needed at least a six-nucleotide match to both a V gene segment and a J gene segment. A rearrangement was called productive if the CDR3 had no stop codons and remained in frame with V and J, and every other rearrangement was called non-productive. CDR3 was defined according to IMGT convention as the region running from the second conserved V-encoded cysteine to the conserved J-encoded phenylalanine. The earlier analysis of about 560 of the donors excluded any sequence lacking an unambiguous match to a single V gene segment. In an earlier analysis of 450 to 700 of the donors, V segments were called functional above 56.7% productive rearrangements and were called segregating when the between-donor standard deviation exceeded 5%. To diagnose cytomegalovirus status from the catalog of TCR beta chain sequences, a statistical classification framework was built. In a later analysis, TCR nucleotide sequences were compared against IMGT/GENE-DB human TR gene sequences so that V and J genes could be assigned. The TCRdist pipeline was used in a later analysis to assign CDR3 sequences and most-parsimonious VDJ recombination scenarios. In a later analysis, each TCR beta chain was defined by its CDR3 amino acid sequence together with its V-gene family, and reads lacking a unique V-gene family were excluded. A later analysis removed 592 highly shared, low-generation-probability nucleotide sequences to deal with suspected cross-contamination and a sequencing artifact. For each public chain, a later analysis derived a clonal expansion index from normalized ranks of inferred template counts within each repertoire. A later analysis computed generation probabilities with a VDJ recombination model fitted to out-of-frame rearrangements, and checked the results against IGoR. Hypergeometric tests were used in a later analysis to score TCR-TCR, TCR-HLA and TCR-CMV co-occurrence, with a repertoire-size bias correction applied to the TCR pairs. False discovery rates were estimated in a later analysis by permuting HLA or CMV assignments 20 times. A later analysis grouped co-occurring TCRs with DBSCAN, adding TCRdist sequence similarity when clustering within HLA-allele-positive subsets. Repertoires with fewer than 30,000 or more than 120,000 public chains, plus five repertoires with anomalous nucleotide sharing, were excluded from co-occurrence clustering. Entries here come from immuneACCESS through TCRdb and include only in-frame sequences with V and J called. Some clones fail to appear in such tables; in the studies checked, an unresolved V gene covers under half of the shortfall, and the cause of the remainder is unknown. V, J and clone size reflect that table, while D and trimming were determined from the DNA. A total of roughly 99,000 clones appear in this sample, 74% of them only once. The ten largest clones represent about 15% of the sample.

As concerns this clone: Its recognized antigen is unknown. The record has no base qualities; no much larger clone is one base away.

This sequence originates from a woman aged 40 to 50 in good health and CMV-seropositive. Recombination linked TRBV6-7 to TRBJ1-2, and TRBD1 aligns with 7 junction nucleotides. TRBV6-7 is an open reading frame whose function is uncertain. The specimen was PBMCs. The CDR3 loop reads CASDYEDRPEGYTF. In nucleotides, the sequence is TGTGCCAGCGACTACGAGGACAGGCCGGAGGGCTACACCTTC.